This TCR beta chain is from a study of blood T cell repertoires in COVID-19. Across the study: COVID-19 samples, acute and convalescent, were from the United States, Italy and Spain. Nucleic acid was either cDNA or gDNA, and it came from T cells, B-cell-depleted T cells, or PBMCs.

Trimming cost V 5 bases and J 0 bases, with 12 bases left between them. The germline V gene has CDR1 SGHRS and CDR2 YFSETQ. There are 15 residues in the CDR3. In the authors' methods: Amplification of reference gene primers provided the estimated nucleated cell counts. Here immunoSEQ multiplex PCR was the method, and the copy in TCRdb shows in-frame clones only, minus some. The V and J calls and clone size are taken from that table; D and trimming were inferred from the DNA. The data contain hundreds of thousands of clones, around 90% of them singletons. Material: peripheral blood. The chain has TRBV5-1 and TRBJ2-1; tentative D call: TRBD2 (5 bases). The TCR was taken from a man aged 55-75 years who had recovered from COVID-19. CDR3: CASRWTGSSYNEQFF. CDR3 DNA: TGCGCCAGCAGATGGACTGGGAGCTCCTACAATGAGCAGTTCTTC.